Relative to its sample, the clone carrying this T cell receptor (beta chain) is medium-sized. Its antigen is not identified. This record comes from a study of T cells in pancreatic ductal adenocarcinoma. Findings and limits, study-wide: The resected pancreatic cancer cohort was biased toward the minority with early-stage disease. Mean clonality was approximately 0.11 in tumors and 0.06 to 0.085 in blood, not significantly different. Compared with tumor, blood showed more total productive templates and around 8.1-fold more clonotypes. Tumor-versus-blood clonality comparisons may be biased toward lower tumor diversity.

Profiled with immunoSEQ multiplex PCR; TCRdb holds only in-frame clones, not every one. The sample consists of about 9,000 clones, around nine tenths of them appearing once. Surgery without prior neoadjuvant therapy was the treatment of the selected pancreatic ductal adenocarcinoma patients. Germline values: CDR1 SGHKS, CDR2 YYEKEE (reference sequence). This CDR3 comprises 13 residues. V shed 0 bases and J shed 7 bases, with 10 bases lying between them. The chain has TRBV5-5 and TRBJ1-1; D gene unclear. The receptor comes from a human donor with pancreatic ductal adenocarcinoma. Material: PBMCs. CDR3 coding DNA: TGTGCCAGCAGCTTGGCTGGAGCTCATGAAGCTTTCTTT. It is translated as CASSLAGAHEAFF.